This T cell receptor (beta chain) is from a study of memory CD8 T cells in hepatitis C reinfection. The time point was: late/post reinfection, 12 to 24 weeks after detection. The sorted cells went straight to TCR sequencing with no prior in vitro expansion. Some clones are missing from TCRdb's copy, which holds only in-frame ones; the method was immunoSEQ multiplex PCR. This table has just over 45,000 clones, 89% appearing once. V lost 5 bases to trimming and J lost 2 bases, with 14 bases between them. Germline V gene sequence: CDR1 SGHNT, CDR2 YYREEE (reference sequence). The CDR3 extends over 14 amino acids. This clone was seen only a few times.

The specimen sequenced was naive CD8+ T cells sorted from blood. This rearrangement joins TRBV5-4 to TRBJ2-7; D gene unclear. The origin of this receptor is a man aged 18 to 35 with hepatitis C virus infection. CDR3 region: CASSMASQTYEQYF. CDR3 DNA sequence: TGTGCCAGCAGTATGGCCTCTCAAACCTACGAGCAGTACTTC.